Included here is one TCR beta chain sequence, with context. The antigen is not known. Repertoires were generated with immunoSEQ multiplex PCR, while TCRdb's copy carries only in-frame clones and drops some. The data show under 75,000 clones, 92% seen once. CDR3 length equals 15 residues. CDR1 is SEHNR and CDR2 is FQNEAQ in the germline V gene (reference sequence). V was cut by 4 bases and J by 4 bases, with 15 bases left in between. This sample stems from a study of lymphopenia after photon versus proton radiotherapy. Study outcomes and limitations: In patients who died, overall survival fell as post-nadir TCR diversity dropped more. Authors raise, but do not show, better survival with proton therapy. Post-nadir diversity loss with photons came from oligoclonal expansion, particularly CD8+ Temra cells. Under photons, naive T cells and diversity fell while effector/memory populations rose.

Sequenced here: peripheral blood, sampled from a patient treated with photon-based radiotherapy. The receptor was isolated from a woman in her forties with cholangiocarcinoma. The chain has TRBV7-9 and TRBJ2-3, with D maybe TRBD2 (6 bases). The CDR3 DNA is TGTGCCAGCAGCTCCCGGGAGAGAGATCCAGATACGCAGTATTTT. Translated, it gives CASSSRERDPDTQYF. Drawing the rest from reference TRBV7-9 and TRBJ2-3, the complete variable domain is DTGVSQNPRHKITKRGQNVTFRCDPISEHNRLYWYRQTLGQGPEFLTYFQNEAQLEKSRLLSDRFSAERPKGSFSTLEIQRTEQGDSAMYLCASSSRERDPDTQYFGPGTRLTVL.